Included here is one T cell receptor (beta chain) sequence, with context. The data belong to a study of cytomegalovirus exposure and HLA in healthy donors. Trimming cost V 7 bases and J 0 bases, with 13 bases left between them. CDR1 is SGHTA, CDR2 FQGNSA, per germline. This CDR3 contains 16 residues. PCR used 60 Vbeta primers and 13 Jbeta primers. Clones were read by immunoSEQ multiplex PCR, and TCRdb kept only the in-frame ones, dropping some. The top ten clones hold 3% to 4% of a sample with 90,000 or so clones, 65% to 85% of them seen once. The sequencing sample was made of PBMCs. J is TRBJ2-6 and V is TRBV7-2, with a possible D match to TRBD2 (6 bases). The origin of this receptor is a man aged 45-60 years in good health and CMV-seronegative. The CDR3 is CASTERRGSGANVLTF. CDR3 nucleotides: TGTGCCAGCACCGAGCGGCGGGGCTCTGGGGCCAACGTCCTGACTTTC.